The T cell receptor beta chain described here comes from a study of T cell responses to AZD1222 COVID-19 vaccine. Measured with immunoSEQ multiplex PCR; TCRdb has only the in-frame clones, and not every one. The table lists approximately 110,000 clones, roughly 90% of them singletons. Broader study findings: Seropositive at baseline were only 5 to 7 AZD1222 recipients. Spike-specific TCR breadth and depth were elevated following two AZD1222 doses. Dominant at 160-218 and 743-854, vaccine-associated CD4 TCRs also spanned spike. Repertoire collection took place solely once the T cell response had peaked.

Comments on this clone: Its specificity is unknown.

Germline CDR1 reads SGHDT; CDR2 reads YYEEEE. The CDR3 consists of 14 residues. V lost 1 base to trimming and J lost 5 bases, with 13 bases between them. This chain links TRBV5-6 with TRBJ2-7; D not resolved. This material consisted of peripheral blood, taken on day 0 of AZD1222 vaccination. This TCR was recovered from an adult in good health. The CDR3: CASSLTAKVNEQYF. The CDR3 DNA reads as TGTGCCAGCAGCTTGACCGCTAAAGTGAACGAGCAGTACTTC.